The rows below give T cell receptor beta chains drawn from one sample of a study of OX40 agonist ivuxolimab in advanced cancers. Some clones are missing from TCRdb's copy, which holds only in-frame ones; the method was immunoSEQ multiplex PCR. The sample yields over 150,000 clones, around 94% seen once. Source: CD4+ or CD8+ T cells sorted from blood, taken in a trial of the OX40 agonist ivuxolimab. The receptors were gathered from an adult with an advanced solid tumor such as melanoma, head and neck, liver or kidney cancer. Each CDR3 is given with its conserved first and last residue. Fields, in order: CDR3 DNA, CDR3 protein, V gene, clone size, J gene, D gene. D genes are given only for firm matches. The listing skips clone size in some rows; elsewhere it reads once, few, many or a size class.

cdr3_nt: TGTGCCTGGACGATCGGGGCAGAGACCCAGTACTTC
cdr3_aa: CAWTIGAETQYF
v_call: TRBV30
clone_size: -
j_call: TRBJ2-5
d_call: -

cdr3_nt: TGTGCCAGCAGTTATTCACTCGTTGGGGATAATTCACCCCTCCACTTT
cdr3_aa: CASSYSLVGDNSPLHF
v_call: TRBV6-6
clone_size: -
j_call: TRBJ1-6
d_call: -

cdr3_nt: TGTGCCAGCAGTCCTGGGGGAGGAGGGCCCTCCGACGAGCAGTACTTC
cdr3_aa: CASSPGGGGPSDEQYF
v_call: TRBV7-3
clone_size: -
j_call: TRBJ2-7
d_call: -

cdr3_nt: TGTGCCAGCAGCTTTAAGGTTGCCCAGCCCCAGCATTTT
cdr3_aa: CASSFKVAQPQHF
v_call: TRBV7-9
clone_size: few
j_call: TRBJ1-5
d_call: -

cdr3_nt: TGTGCCAGCAGCGAAGACAGGGAAAAACTGTTTTTT
cdr3_aa: CASSEDREKLFF
v_call: TRBV7-3
clone_size: few
j_call: TRBJ1-4
d_call: -

cdr3_nt: TGTGCCAGCAGTTTGGGACACCCGAGGATCTATGGCTACACCTTC
cdr3_aa: CASSLGHPRIYGYTF
v_call: TRBV27
clone_size: once
j_call: TRBJ1-2
d_call: -

cdr3_nt: TGTGCCACCAGCAGAGCCTCCCTGGCCGATACGCAGTATTTT
cdr3_aa: CATSRASLADTQYF
v_call: TRBV15
clone_size: -
j_call: TRBJ2-3
d_call: -

cdr3_nt: TGTGCCTGGAGTAACGAGGTTGAGCAGTTCTTC
cdr3_aa: CAWSNEVEQFF
v_call: TRBV30
clone_size: -
j_call: TRBJ2-1
d_call: -

cdr3_nt: TGTGCCAGCAGCCTATCCCAAGGAAACCCCTACGAGCAGTACTTC
cdr3_aa: CASSLSQGNPYEQYF
v_call: TRBV7-2
clone_size: once
j_call: TRBJ2-7
d_call: -

cdr3_nt: TGTGCCAGTAGTTTGGGCTTCCGGTTCTCTGGGGCCAACGTCCTGACTTTC
cdr3_aa: CASSLGFRFSGANVLTF
v_call: TRBV19
clone_size: -
j_call: TRBJ2-6
d_call: -

cdr3_nt: TGCGCCAGCAGCCAAGGTGAGCTCGGACTAGCGGGCCCAAATGAGCAGTTCTTC
cdr3_aa: CASSQGELGLAGPNEQFF
v_call: TRBV4-3
clone_size: -
j_call: TRBJ2-1
d_call: TRBD2

cdr3_nt: TGTGCCAGCAGGGTGACAGGGGTGGATGAAAAACTGTTTTTT
cdr3_aa: CASRVTGVDEKLFF
v_call: TRBV2
clone_size: -
j_call: TRBJ1-4
d_call: TRBD1

cdr3_nt: TGCAGCGTTGTCAGGGACAGCACAGATACGCAGTATTTT
cdr3_aa: CSVVRDSTDTQYF
v_call: TRBV29-1
clone_size: -
j_call: TRBJ2-3
d_call: -

cdr3_nt: TGTGCCAGCAGCCAAGATCTAGGGGGCTCAGCCGGGGAGCTGTTTTTT
cdr3_aa: CASSQDLGGSAGELFF
v_call: TRBV4-2
clone_size: -
j_call: TRBJ2-2
d_call: TRBD1

cdr3_nt: TGCGCGGGAGGACAGGGCCCGAACACTGAAGCTTTCTTT
cdr3_aa: CAGGQGPNTEAFF
v_call: TRBV5-1
clone_size: -
j_call: TRBJ1-1
d_call: TRBD1

cdr3_nt: TGTGCCAGCAGTTACCGGGGGAAAGAGACCCAGTACTTC
cdr3_aa: CASSYRGKETQYF
v_call: TRBV6-5
clone_size: -
j_call: TRBJ2-5
d_call: -

cdr3_nt: TGTGCCAGCTCCCCCGACAGGGGACAGCCCCAGCATTTT
cdr3_aa: CASSPDRGQPQHF
v_call: TRBV18
clone_size: -
j_call: TRBJ1-5
d_call: TRBD1

cdr3_nt: TGTGCCAGCGGCCAGTTGAAAGGTGCCGGGGAGCTGTTTTTT
cdr3_aa: CASGQLKGAGELFF
v_call: TRBV21-1
clone_size: -
j_call: TRBJ2-2
d_call: -

cdr3_nt: TGCGCCAGCAGCTTTCGGACAGGGGCGGACACTGAAGCTTTCTTT
cdr3_aa: CASSFRTGADTEAFF
v_call: TRBV5-1
clone_size: once
j_call: TRBJ1-1
d_call: TRBD1

cdr3_nt: TGTGCCTGGAGTGGTCTAGTAAGCTACGAGCAGTACTTC
cdr3_aa: CAWSGLVSYEQYF
v_call: TRBV30
clone_size: -
j_call: TRBJ2-7
d_call: -

cdr3_nt: TGTGCCAGCAGCCCCGTAAGACAGGCGAACACCGGGGAGCTGTTTTTT
cdr3_aa: CASSPVRQANTGELFF
v_call: TRBV7-6
clone_size: -
j_call: TRBJ2-2
d_call: -

cdr3_nt: TGTGCCAGCAGTTACTCGGAGTACGAGCAGTACTTC
cdr3_aa: CASSYSEYEQYF
v_call: TRBV6-5
clone_size: -
j_call: TRBJ2-7
d_call: -

cdr3_nt: TGTGCCAGCCATCGGAGGCAGGGTACGGGGCGGTTCACAGATACGCAGTATTTT
cdr3_aa: CASHRRQGTGRFTDTQYF
v_call: TRBV7-9
clone_size: -
j_call: TRBJ2-3
d_call: -

cdr3_nt: TGTGCCAGCAGTCGAGACGAAACTGGGGCCAACGTCCTGACTTTC
cdr3_aa: CASSRDETGANVLTF
v_call: TRBV27
clone_size: -
j_call: TRBJ2-6
d_call: -

cdr3_nt: TGCGCCAGCAGCCAAGTGGATGGGAACTATGGCTACACCTTC
cdr3_aa: CASSQVDGNYGYTF
v_call: TRBV4-3
clone_size: -
j_call: TRBJ1-2
d_call: -

cdr3_nt: TGTGCCAGCAGCCTCGGGACGCCTTTAGTAACCATATATTTT
cdr3_aa: CASSLGTPLVTIYF
v_call: TRBV28
clone_size: -
j_call: TRBJ1-3
d_call: -

cdr3_nt: TGTGCCAGCAGTGAGGGTGGCTACGGCTACACCTTC
cdr3_aa: CASSEGGYGYTF
v_call: TRBV6-1
clone_size: few
j_call: TRBJ1-2
d_call: -

cdr3_nt: TGCGCCAGCAGTCTACACCGACAGGTGGAGACGAGTGGCTACACCTTC
cdr3_aa: CASSLHRQVETSGYTF
v_call: TRBV23-1
clone_size: once
j_call: TRBJ1-2
d_call: -

cdr3_nt: TGTGCCAGCAGCTTGGGGGTTTCCCAGCCCCAGCATTTT
cdr3_aa: CASSLGVSQPQHF
v_call: TRBV13
clone_size: -
j_call: TRBJ1-5
d_call: -

cdr3_nt: TGCAGCGTTTATCCCCTAGGACAGGGACTCTACAATGAGCAGTTCTTC
cdr3_aa: CSVYPLGQGLYNEQFF
v_call: TRBV29-1
clone_size: -
j_call: TRBJ2-1
d_call: TRBD1

cdr3_nt: TGTGCCTGGAGTGTACCAGGGGTGGCGGGTACGCAGTATTTT
cdr3_aa: CAWSVPGVAGTQYF
v_call: TRBV30
clone_size: -
j_call: TRBJ2-3
d_call: -

cdr3_nt: TGTGCCAGCAGCTTAGTCCGCAGCTACGAGCAGTACTTC
cdr3_aa: CASSLVRSYEQYF
v_call: TRBV7-2
clone_size: -
j_call: TRBJ2-7
d_call: -

cdr3_nt: TGCGCCAGCATGTTAGACAGGGTCCCTTACAATGAGCAGTTCTTC
cdr3_aa: CASMLDRVPYNEQFF
v_call: TRBV4-1
clone_size: once
j_call: TRBJ2-1
d_call: TRBD1

cdr3_nt: TGCGCCAGCAGCTTCACGGGTAAGACACATAGCAATCAGCCCCAGCATTTT
cdr3_aa: CASSFTGKTHSNQPQHF
v_call: TRBV5-1
clone_size: -
j_call: TRBJ1-5
d_call: -

cdr3_nt: TGTGCCAGCAGTTACGTGGGGAGGGGGGCAGACTATGGCTACACCTTC
cdr3_aa: CASSYVGRGADYGYTF
v_call: TRBV6-6
clone_size: -
j_call: TRBJ1-2
d_call: -

cdr3_nt: TGTGCCAGCAAGCGGCAGGACGCCTACGAGCAGTACTTC
cdr3_aa: CASKRQDAYEQYF
v_call: TRBV7-9
clone_size: once
j_call: TRBJ2-7
d_call: -

cdr3_nt: TGTGCCAGCAGCCCCTCGGAAGAGACCCAGTACTTC
cdr3_aa: CASSPSEETQYF
v_call: TRBV7-9
clone_size: once
j_call: TRBJ2-5
d_call: -

cdr3_nt: TGCGCCAGCAGTCATTCTTCGGGGGGTAAAAACATTCAGTACTTC
cdr3_aa: CASSHSSGGKNIQYF
v_call: TRBV23-1
clone_size: -
j_call: TRBJ2-4
d_call: TRBD2

cdr3_nt: TGCAGCGTTGTCCGGGATGAAAAACTGTTTTTT
cdr3_aa: CSVVRDEKLFF
v_call: TRBV29-1
clone_size: -
j_call: TRBJ1-4
d_call: -

cdr3_nt: TGTGCCAGCAGCCGGGGGCTCACCGGGGAGCTGTTTTTT
cdr3_aa: CASSRGLTGELFF
v_call: TRBV7-2
clone_size: -
j_call: TRBJ2-2
d_call: -

cdr3_nt: TGTGCCAGCAGCCCCCCAGGACTAGCGGGTTACTCCTACGAGCAGTACTTC
cdr3_aa: CASSPPGLAGYSYEQYF
v_call: TRBV5-4
clone_size: once
j_call: TRBJ2-7
d_call: TRBD2

cdr3_nt: TGTGCCATCAGGCGGACAGGGGCGCTCGAGCAGTACTTC
cdr3_aa: CAIRRTGALEQYF
v_call: TRBV10-3
clone_size: -
j_call: TRBJ2-7
d_call: TRBD1